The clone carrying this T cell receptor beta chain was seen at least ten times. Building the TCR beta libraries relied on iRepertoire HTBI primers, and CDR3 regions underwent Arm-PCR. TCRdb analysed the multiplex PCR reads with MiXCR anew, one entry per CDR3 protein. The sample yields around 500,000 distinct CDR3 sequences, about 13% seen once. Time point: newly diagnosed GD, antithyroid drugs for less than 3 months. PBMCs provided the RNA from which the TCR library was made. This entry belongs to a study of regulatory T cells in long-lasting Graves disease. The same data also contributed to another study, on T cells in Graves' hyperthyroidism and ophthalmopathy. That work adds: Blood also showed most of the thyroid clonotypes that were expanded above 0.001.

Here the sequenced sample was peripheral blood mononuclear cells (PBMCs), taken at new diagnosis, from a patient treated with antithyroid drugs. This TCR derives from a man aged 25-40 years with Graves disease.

The CDR3 DNA reads TGTGCCAGCAGTTCCTCCTTCAGGGGAACCGGGGAGCTGTTTTTT. The encoded protein is CASSSSFRGTGELFF. The chain carries TRBV27 and TRBJ2-2; possible D gene TRBD1, 6 bases. The V gene lost 4 bases and the J gene lost 5 bases, with 14 bases spanning the gap. CDR3 length: 15 residues. Germline CDR1 reads MNHEY; CDR2 reads SMNVEV (reference sequence).